The T cell receptor beta chain described here comes from a study of T-cell memory formation after mild COVID-19. Across the study: TCR clusters showed largely donor specificity.

TCRdb fed the 5' RACE reads into MiXCR, producing one record per CDR3 protein. Among 350,000 to 450,000 distinct CDR3 sequences listed, around 20% were seen once. The V gene's germline CDR1 is SGHVS and CDR2 FNYEAQ. Germline trimming cut 4 bases from V and 2 bases from J; bases unmatched to any gene: 7. The CDR3 spans 17 residues. Study results and limitations: Contracting clones localized mainly to CM and EM when CD4+ and mainly to EMRA when CD8+. Clones shrinking from day 15 to 85 showed even CD4/CD8 mixes; later expanders tilted CD4+. Pre-infection memory carried some responding clones, suggesting that cross-reactive memory joined.

This clonotype occurred a few times. Antigen specificity is unknown. This receptor was taken from an adult woman who had mild COVID-19 (a few samples of this study predate the infection). Cell type and time point are not known. What was sequenced was PBMCs or a T cell subset sorted from them (not recorded which). The chain is built from TRBV7-6 and TRBJ2-1; TRBD2 matches 11 bases. The chain's CDR3 is CASSSGTSGFPYNEQFF. As DNA, the CDR3 is TGTGCCAGCAGCTCCGGGACTAGCGGTTTTCCCTACAATGAGCAGTTCTTC.